This entry lists 15 T cell receptor beta chains sequenced from one sample in a study of T cell repertoires in cytomegalovirus infection. In TCRdb, the reads were re-called with MiXCR into one record per CDR3 protein. The sample includes a few hundred thousand distinct CDR3 sequences, roughly 20% seen only once; the top ten take approximately 10%. Source material: PBMCs. These receptors all come from a human donor in good health (CMV status not recorded). Some clones in this sample may be carry-over from other donors' samples.

This clonotype was found many times. This chain links TRBV7-2 with TRBJ1-2; TRBD1 might be the D (5 bases). V gave up 6 bases and J gave up 7 bases, with 9 bases separating them. The CDR3 runs to 11 residues. CDR1 and CDR2 from the germline V gene are SGHTA and FQGNSA. The CDR3 coding sequence is TGTGCCAGCAGTCCGACAGCTGGCTACACCTTC. This translates into CASSPTAGYTF.

This clonotype was seen many times. The genes are TRBV7-2 and TRBJ1-4; D is unresolved. V lost 5 bases and J 0 bases, leaving 10 bases between the germline ends. This CDR3 comprises 15 residues. CDR1 is SGHTA and CDR2 is FQGNSA in the germline V gene. The CDR3 here is CASSPQFSTNEKLFF. The CDR3 nucleotides are TGTGCCAGCAGCCCTCAATTCTCAACTAATGAAAAACTGTTTTTT.

Ten or more counts support this clonotype. J is TRBJ2-7 and V is TRBV6-2 or TRBV6-3; D gene unclear. V was trimmed by 2 bases and J by 0 bases, leaving 2 bases between them. The CDR3 loop spans 12 amino acids. The germline V gene has CDR1 MNHEY and CDR2 SVGEGT. The chain's CDR3 is CASSYSSYEQYV. CDR3 nucleotide sequence: TGTGCCAGCAGTTACAGCTCCTACGAGCAGTACGTC.

There are a few counts of this clonotype. The V gene is TRBV7-7, the J gene TRBJ1-4; tentatively, D is TRBD1 (6 bases). Trimming removed 3 bases at V and 8 bases at J, with 13 bases between. The germline V gene has CDR1 SSHAT and CDR2 FNYEAQ (reference sequence). This CDR3 contains 14 residues. The chain's CDR3 is CASSFSGEEEKLFF. CDR3 DNA: TGTGCCAGCAGCTTTTCAGGGGAGGAGGAAAAACTGTTTTTT.

This clonotype was seen many times. The rearrangement joins TRBV7-2 to TRBJ2-3; 9 nucleotides agree with TRBD2. V was clipped by 1 base and J by 4 bases; unmatched bases: 3. This CDR3 comprises 15 residues. Germline-derived CDR1 and CDR2 are SGHTA and FQGNSA. CDR3 sequence: CASSLVGLAADTQYF. The CDR3 nucleotides read TGTGCCAGCAGCTTAGTGGGACTAGCTGCAGATACGCAGTATTTT.

This clonotype was found a few times. The genes are TRBV2 and TRBJ1-2; no clear D. This CDR3 is built from 12 residues. Germline V gives CDR1 SNHLY, CDR2 FYNNEI. V was shortened by 1 base and J by 8 bases, with 8 bases between the two germline ends. The CDR3 here is CASSEDLRGYTF. The DNA for the CDR3 is TGTGCCAGCAGTGAAGATCTGCGAGGCTACACCTTC.

The CDR3 DNA is TGCGCCAGCAGCCAAGATCTCAGGGGGCAAGGCTACACCTTC. Translated: CASSQDLRGQGYTF. This chain connects TRBV4-1 to TRBJ1-2; 8 bases align to TRBD1. The V gene end was trimmed by 0 bases and the J gene end by 8 bases; junction bases not matched to a gene: 5. CDR3 size: 14 residues. Germline lookup yields CDR1 MGHRA and CDR2 YSYEKL.

The CDR3 nucleotides read TGTGCCAGCAGTTGGTGGACAGCCAAGGAGGCTGGAAACACCATATATTTT. This translates into CASSWWTAKEAGNTIYF. The chain links TRBV12-3 or TRBV12-4 to TRBJ1-3, with a weak D call TRBD1 (6 bases). Between the trimmed V and J ends, which lost 4 bases and 2 bases, there was a span of 18 bases. The CDR3 extends over 17 amino acids.

Turning to this clonotype: One end of the junction does not line up with germline, which may come from a read error. V and J are TRBV28 and TRBJ1-1; weak D call: TRBD1 (5 bases). The CDR3 totals 11 residues. CDR1 is MDHEN, CDR2 SYDVKM, per germline. The chain's CDR3 is CASSNMEGPYF. The DNA of the CDR3 is TGTGCCAGCAGTAATATGGAGGGACCCTACTTT.

The rearrangement uses TRBV4-1 and TRBJ2-7, with D perhaps matching TRBD2 (7 bases). The CDR3 spans 16 residues. The V end was cut by 1 base, the J end by 5 bases, with 18 bases between. Germline-derived CDR1 and CDR2 are MGHRA and YSYEKL. DNA of the CDR3: TGCGCCAGCAGCCAAGGGGGCAGGGGAGGGTCGAACGAGCAGTACTTC. This codes for CASSQGGRGGSNEQYF.

This clonotype occurred many times. The V gene is TRBV7-2, the J gene TRBJ2-7; D is tentatively TRBD1 or TRBD2 (5 bases each). Germline V gives CDR1 SGHTA, CDR2 FQGNSA. V lost 0 bases, J lost 3 bases, and 12 bases lay in between. This CDR3 has 15 residues. CDR3 in amino acids: CASSLAGVGYYEQYF. For the CDR3, the DNA is TGTGCCAGCAGCTTAGCGGGGGTAGGCTACTACGAGCAGTACTTC.

This clonotype has a handful of counts. The chain has TRBV19 and TRBJ2-1; 8 bases fit TRBD2. CDR1 LNHDA and CDR2 SQIVND come from the germline V gene (reference sequence). The V gene end was trimmed by 7 bases and the J gene end by 4 bases; junction bases not matched to a gene: 6. CDR3 length equals 14 residues. CDR3 residues: CASTLAGLYNEQFF. The DNA for the CDR3 is TGTGCCAGTACCCTAGCGGGCTTATACAATGAGCAGTTCTTC.

Notes on this clonotype: No conserved phenylalanine or tryptophan ends this CDR3, so it is likely a read error. J is TRBJ1-2 and V is TRBV12-3 or TRBV12-4; D unresolved. The V and J ends lost 3 bases and 8 bases respectively, with 16 bases between them. The CDR3 loop spans 14 amino acids. For the CDR3, the DNA is TGTGCCAGCAGTTTTTCTTCTGTACCGATAGGCTACACCTTA. Its translation is CASSFSSVPIGYTL.

This chain's CDR3 is CATSAQGYGYTF. In DNA form, the CDR3 reads TGTGCCACCAGTGCCCAGGGATACGGCTACACCTTC. The chain joins TRBV24-1 to TRBJ1-2; a possible D gene is TRBD1 (5 bases). V gave up 5 bases and J gave up 8 bases, with 11 bases separating them. The CDR3 spans 12 residues. CDR1 KGHDR and CDR2 SFDVKD come from the germline V gene.

A word on this clonotype: With a much larger clone just one base away, this may be a read error. This rearrangement joins TRBV7-2 to TRBJ2-7; TRBD2 matches at 10 bases. Germline V gene sequence: CDR1 SGHTA, CDR2 FQGNSA. The CDR3 consists of 15 residues. This CDR3 is CASSLVSSGSYKQYF. CDR3 sequence (DNA): TGTGCCAGCAGCTTAGTCTCTAGCGGGAGCTACAAGCAGTACTTC.